This TCR beta chain was profiled in a study of cytomegalovirus exposure and HLA in healthy donors. Study findings and constraints: In a later analysis, HLA-associated TCR beta chains were more clonally expanded than equally common others.

The PCR made use of 60 Vbeta and 13 Jbeta primers. TCRdb's copy holds only in-frame clones and misses some; the assay was immunoSEQ multiplex PCR. The table records approximately 85,000 clones, roughly 58% of them present only once. The CDR3 loop spans 12 amino acids. Germline V gives CDR1 SGHTA, CDR2 FQGTGA. The sample holds a few counts of this clone. Its antigen is undetermined. The sample contains more than one DNA sequence encoding this CDR3. The chain employs TRBV7-3 and TRBJ2-7; a possible D gene is TRBD2 (5 bases). Specimen: PBMCs. The clonotype comes from a woman aged 30 to 39 in good health and CMV-seropositive. The CDR3 region has the DNA TGTTCCAACAACAAAGCGGCCTACGAGCAGTACTTC. Residues: CSNNKAAYEQYF. The complete variable domain, with remaining parts taken from reference TRBV7-3 and TRBJ2-7, reads GAGVSQTPSNKVTEKGKYVELRCDPISGHTALYWYRQSLGQGPEFLIYFQGTGAADDSGLPNDRFFAVRPEGSVSTLKIQRTERGDSAVYLCSNNKAAYEQYFGPGTRLTVT.